This entry describes one TCR beta chain. This clone has a handful of counts. Its antigen has not been determined. No base qualities exist here, and no much larger clone lies one base off it. The sample is drawn from a study of blood T cell repertoires in COVID-19 (TCRdb year 2020). Some background on the complete study: The collaborator samples originated in the United States, Italy and Spain and spanned the acute and convalescent phases of COVID-19. The samples were drawn from two sources: the first 160 participants of the ongoing ImmuneRACE study, and approximately 1,300 subjects contributed by 6 global collaborators. The dataset comprised deeply sampled blood TCRbeta repertoires from subjects exposed to, actively infected with, or recovered from COVID-19. The prospective study material was composed of cDNA or gDNA derived from T cells, B-cell-depleted T cells, or PBMCs. HLA class I and class II types, where available, came from metadata supplied by the sample provider rather than from assay-based typing. The repertoires were released in a freely available public database meant as a resource for research on the immune response to SARS-CoV-2. Nearly every sample came with metadata listing a de-identified subject ID, COVID-19 status, age in years and sex. What the work shows at the level of the full study, not this receptor alone: The amount of clinical and demographic metadata varied by source and participant and was provided uncurated.

TCRbeta CDR3 regions were amplified from genomic DNA by means of the immunoSEQ Assay, a bias-controlled multiplex PCR. As for the original processing: Nucleated cell counts per sample were estimated from amplification of reference gene primers within the assay. Sequence reads were collapsed and filtered to measure the absolute abundance of every unique TCRbeta CDR3 rearrangement. For each sample, productive Simpson clonality was calculated as the square root of Simpson's diversity index over productive rearrangements. The table comes from immuneACCESS by way of TCRdb, which keeps in-frame sequences with V and J called. Part of the clones is missing from these tables; in studies checked, under half for an unresolved V gene and the rest for unknown reasons. V, J and clone size were drawn from that table, and D and trimming were deduced from the DNA. This sample has more than 250,000 clones in its table, and more than 70% of those were observed once. Clones ranked in the top ten supply approximately 5.3% of the sample.

In the prospective study, participants were about 18 to 95 years old, resided in approximately 25 geographic areas of the United States, and were enrolled through a virtual design. In the prospective study, participants were assigned to cohorts based on the clinical history participants reported in a screening survey and a study questionnaire. Recovered participants in ImmuneRACE Cohort 3 were defined by two consecutive negative NP/OP PCR tests, clearance by a healthcare professional, or resolution of symptoms. In the prospective study, whole blood, serum and a nasopharyngeal or oropharyngeal swab were collected from each participant by mobile phlebotomists. Participants in the prospective study had the option to provide additional blood draws and questionnaires over a roughly two-month period. Prospective study blood samples were shipped either frozen or at room temperature before DNA extraction.

Sequencing used PBMCs or T cells enriched from blood (not recorded which). The TCR was taken from a woman in her twenties or thirties who had recovered from COVID-19.

The DNA sequence follows: TGCAGCGTTGAGAGGGCCTATGGCTACACCTTC. Translated, it reads CSVERAYGYTF. The sequence is built from TRBV29-1 and TRBJ1-2, with the D gene not clear enough to name. Based on the germline V gene, the CDR1 and CDR2 sequences are SQVTM and ANQGSEA. The CDR3 measures 11 amino acids from cysteine to phenylalanine. The DNA shown is the 33-base CDR3, in frame from base 1. V drops 3 bases and J drops 4 bases, leaving 6 bases in between.